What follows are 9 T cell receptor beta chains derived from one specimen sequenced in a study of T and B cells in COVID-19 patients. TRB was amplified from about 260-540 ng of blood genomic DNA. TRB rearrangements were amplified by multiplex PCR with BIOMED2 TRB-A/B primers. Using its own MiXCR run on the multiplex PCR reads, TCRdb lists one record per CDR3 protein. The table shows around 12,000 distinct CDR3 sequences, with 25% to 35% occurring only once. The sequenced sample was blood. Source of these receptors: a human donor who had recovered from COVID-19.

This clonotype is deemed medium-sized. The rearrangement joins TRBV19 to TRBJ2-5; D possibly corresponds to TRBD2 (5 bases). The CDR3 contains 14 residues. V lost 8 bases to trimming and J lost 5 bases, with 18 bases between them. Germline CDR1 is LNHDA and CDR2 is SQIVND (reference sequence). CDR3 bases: TGTGCCAGTCGGAGGAGGCGGAATGGGGAGACCCAGTACTTC. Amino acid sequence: CASRRRRNGETQYF.

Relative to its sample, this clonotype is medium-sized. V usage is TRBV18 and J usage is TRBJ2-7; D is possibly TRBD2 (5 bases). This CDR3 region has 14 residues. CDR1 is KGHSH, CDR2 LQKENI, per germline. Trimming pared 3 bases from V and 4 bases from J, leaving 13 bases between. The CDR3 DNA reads TGTGCCAGCTCACCCCGGACCGGGGAGTACGAGCAGTACTTC. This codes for CASSPRTGEYEQYF.

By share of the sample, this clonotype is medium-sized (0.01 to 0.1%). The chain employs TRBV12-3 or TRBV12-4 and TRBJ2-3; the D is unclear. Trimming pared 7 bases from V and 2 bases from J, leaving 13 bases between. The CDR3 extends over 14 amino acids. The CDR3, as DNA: TGTGCCAGCACGTATCTCAGTATCACAGATACGCAGTATTTT. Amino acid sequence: CASTYLSITDTQYF.

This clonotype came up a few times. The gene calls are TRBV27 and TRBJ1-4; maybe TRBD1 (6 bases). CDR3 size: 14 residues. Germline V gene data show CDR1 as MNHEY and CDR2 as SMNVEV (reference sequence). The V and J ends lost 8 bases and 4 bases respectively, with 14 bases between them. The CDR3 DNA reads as TGTGCCAGCTGCCCCAGGGGAAATAATGAAAAACTGTTTTTT. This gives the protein CASCPRGNNEKLFF.

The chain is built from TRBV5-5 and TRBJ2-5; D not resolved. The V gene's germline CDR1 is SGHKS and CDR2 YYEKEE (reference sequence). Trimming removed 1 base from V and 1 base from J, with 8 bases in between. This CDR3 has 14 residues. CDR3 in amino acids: CASSLLASQETQYF. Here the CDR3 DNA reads TGTGCCAGCAGCTTGTTGGCTAGCCAAGAGACCCAGTACTTC.

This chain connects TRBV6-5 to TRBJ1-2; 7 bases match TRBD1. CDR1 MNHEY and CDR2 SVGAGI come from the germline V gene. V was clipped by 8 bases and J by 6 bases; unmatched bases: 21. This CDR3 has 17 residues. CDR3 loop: CASAESGRGQATHGYTF. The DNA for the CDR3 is TGTGCCAGCGCTGAGTCCGGCCGCGGACAGGCGACTCATGGCTACACCTTC.

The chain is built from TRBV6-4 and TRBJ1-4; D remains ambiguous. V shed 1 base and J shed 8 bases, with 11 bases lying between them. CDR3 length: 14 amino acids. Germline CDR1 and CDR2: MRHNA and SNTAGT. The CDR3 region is CASSDYRIPEKLFF. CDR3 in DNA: TGTGCCAGCAGTGACTATCGGATCCCCGAAAAACTGTTTTTT.

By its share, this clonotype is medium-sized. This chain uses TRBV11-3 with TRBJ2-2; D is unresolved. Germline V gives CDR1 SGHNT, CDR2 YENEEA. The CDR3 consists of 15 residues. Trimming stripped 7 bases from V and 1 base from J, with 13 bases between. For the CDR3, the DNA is TGTGCCAGCACCGCCGGGCCGCTGAACACCGGGGAGCTGTTTTTT. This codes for CASTAGPLNTGELFF.

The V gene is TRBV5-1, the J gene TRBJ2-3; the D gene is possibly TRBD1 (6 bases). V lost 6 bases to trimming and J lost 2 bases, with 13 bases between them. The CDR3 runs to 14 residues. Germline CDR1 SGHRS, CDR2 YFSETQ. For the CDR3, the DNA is TGCGCCAGCACCAGGACAGCTTACACAGATACGCAGTATTTT. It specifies CASTRTAYTDTQYF.